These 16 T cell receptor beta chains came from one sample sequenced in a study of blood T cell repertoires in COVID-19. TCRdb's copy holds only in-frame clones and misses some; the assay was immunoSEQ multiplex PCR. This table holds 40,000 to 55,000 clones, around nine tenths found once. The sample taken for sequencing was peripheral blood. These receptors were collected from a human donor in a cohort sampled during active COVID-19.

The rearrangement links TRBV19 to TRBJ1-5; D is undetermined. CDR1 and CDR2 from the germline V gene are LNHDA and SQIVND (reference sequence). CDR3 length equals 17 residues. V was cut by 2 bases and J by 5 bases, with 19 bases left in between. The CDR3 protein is CASSISRLSLYDQPQHF. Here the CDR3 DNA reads TGTGCCAGTAGTATATCCAGGTTATCCCTTTACGATCAGCCCCAGCATTTT. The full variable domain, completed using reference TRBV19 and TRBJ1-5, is DGGITQSPKYLFRKEGQNVTLSCEQNLNHDAMYWYRQDPGQGLRLIYYSQIVNDFQKGDIAEGYSVSREKKESFPLTVTSAQKNPTAFYLCASSISRLSLYDQPQHFGDGTRLSIL.

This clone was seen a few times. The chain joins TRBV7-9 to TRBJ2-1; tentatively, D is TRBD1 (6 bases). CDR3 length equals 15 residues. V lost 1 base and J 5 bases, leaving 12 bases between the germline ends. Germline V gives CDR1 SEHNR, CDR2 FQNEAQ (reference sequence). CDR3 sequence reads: CASSLGTDPDNEQFF. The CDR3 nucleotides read TGTGCCAGCAGCTTAGGGACAGATCCCGACAATGAGCAGTTCTTC.

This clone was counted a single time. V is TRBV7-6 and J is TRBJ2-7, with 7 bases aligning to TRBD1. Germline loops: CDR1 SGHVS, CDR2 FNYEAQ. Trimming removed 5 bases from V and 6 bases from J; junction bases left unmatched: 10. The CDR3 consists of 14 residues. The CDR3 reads CASSPQTGMGEQYF. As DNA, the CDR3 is TGTGCCAGCAGCCCGCAGACAGGGATGGGCGAGCAGTACTTC.

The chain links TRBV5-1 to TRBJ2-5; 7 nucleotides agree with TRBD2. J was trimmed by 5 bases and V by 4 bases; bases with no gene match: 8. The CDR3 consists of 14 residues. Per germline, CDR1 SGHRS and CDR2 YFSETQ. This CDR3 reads CASSIGTTTETQYF. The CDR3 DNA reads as TGCGCCAGCAGCATCGGGACTACCACCGAGACCCAGTACTTC. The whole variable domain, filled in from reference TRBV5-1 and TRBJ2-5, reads KAGVTQTPRYLIKTRGQQVTLSCSPISGHRSVSWYQQTPGQGLQFLFEYFSETQRNKGNFPGRFSGRQFSNSRSEMNVSTLELGDSALYLCASSIGTTTETQYFGPGTRLLVL.

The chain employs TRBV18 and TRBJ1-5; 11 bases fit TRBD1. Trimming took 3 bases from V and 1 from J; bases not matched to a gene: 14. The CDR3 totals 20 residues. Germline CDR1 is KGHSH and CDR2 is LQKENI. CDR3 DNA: TGTGCCAGCTCACCGCAAACCGGGACAGGGGGATCCGCGAGCAATCAGCCCCAGCATTTT. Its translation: CASSPQTGTGGSASNQPQHF.

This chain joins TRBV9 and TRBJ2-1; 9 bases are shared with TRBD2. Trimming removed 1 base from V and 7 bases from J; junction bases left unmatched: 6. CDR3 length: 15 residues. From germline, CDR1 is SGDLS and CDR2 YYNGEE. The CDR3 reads CASSVYAGGPNEQFF. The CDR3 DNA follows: TGTGCCAGCAGCGTATACGCGGGGGGGCCAAATGAGCAGTTCTTC.

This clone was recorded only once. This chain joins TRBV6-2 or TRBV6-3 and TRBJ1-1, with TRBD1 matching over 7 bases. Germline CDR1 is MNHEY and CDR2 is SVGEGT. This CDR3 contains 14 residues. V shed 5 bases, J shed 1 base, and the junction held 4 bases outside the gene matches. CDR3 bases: TGTGCCAGCAGTCTAACAGGGGAGAACACTGAAGCTTTCTTT. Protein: CASSLTGENTEAFF.

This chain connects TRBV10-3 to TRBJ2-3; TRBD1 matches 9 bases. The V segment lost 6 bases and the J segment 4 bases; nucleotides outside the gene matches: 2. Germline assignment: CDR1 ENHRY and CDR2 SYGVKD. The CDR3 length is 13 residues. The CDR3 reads CAIRGTGPDTQYF. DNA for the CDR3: TGTGCCATCAGGGGGACAGGGCCAGATACGCAGTATTTT.

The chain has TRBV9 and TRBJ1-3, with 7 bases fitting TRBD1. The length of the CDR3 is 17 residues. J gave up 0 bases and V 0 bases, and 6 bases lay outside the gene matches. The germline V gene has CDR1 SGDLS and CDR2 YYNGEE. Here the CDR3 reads CASSVGSGTVSGNTIYF. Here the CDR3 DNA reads TGTGCCAGCAGCGTAGGGTCCGGGACAGTCTCTGGAAACACCATATATTTT.

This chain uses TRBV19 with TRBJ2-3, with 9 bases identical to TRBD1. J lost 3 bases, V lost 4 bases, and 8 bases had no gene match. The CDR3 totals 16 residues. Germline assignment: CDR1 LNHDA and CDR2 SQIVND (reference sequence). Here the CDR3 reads CASSTGQGMRTDTQYF. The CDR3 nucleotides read TGTGCCAGTAGTACTGGACAGGGGATGAGGACAGATACGCAGTATTTT. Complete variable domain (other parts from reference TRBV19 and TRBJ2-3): DGGITQSPKYLFRKEGQNVTLSCEQNLNHDAMYWYRQDPGQGLRLIYYSQIVNDFQKGDIAEGYSVSREKKESFPLTVTSAQKNPTAFYLCASSTGQGMRTDTQYFGPGTRLTVL.

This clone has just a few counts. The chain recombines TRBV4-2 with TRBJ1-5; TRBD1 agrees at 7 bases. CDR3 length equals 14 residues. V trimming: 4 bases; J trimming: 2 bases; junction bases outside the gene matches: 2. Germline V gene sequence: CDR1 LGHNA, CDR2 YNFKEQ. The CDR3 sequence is CASSRGGGNQPQHF. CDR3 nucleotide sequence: TGTGCCAGCAGCCGAGGGGGCGGCAATCAGCCCCAGCATTTT.

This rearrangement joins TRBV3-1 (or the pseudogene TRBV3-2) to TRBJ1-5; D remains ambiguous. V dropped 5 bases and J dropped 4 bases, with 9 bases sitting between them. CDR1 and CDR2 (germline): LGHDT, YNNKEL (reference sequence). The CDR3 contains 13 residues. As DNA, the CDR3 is TGTGCCAGCAGCTCGACGGGAAATCAGCCCCAGCATTTT. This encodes CASSSTGNQPQHF.

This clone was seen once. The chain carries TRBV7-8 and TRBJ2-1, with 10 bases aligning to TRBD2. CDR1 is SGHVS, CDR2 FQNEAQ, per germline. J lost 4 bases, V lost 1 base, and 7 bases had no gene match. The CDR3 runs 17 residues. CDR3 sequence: CASSLVLASGRYNEQFF. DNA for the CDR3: TGTGCCAGCAGCTTAGTTCTCGCTAGCGGGAGATACAATGAGCAGTTCTTC. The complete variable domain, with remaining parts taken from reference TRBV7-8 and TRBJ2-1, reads GAGVSQSPRYKVAKRGQDVALRCDPISGHVSLFWYQQALGQGPEFLTYFQNEAQLDKSGLPSDRFFAERPEGSVSTLKIQRTQQEDSAVYLCASSLVLASGRYNEQFFGPGTRLTVL.

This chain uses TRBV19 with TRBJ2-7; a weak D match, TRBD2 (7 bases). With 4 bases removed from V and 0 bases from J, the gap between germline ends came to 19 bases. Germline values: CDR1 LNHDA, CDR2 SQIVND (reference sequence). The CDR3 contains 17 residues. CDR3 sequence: CASSTRGGARGSYEQYF. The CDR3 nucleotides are TGTGCCAGTAGTACCCGTGGGGGGGCACGAGGCTCCTACGAGCAGTACTTC.

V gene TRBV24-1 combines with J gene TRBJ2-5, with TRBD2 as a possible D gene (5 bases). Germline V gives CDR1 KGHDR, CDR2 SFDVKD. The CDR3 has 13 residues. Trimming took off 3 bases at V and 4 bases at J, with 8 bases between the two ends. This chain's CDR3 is CATSDPAGETQYF. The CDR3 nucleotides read TGTGCCACCAGTGATCCTGCGGGAGAGACCCAGTACTTC.

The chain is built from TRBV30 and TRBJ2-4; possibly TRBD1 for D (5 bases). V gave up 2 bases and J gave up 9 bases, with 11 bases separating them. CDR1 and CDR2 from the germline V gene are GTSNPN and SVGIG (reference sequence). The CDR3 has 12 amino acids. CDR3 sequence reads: CAWSPGQSIQYF. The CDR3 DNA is TGTGCCTGGAGTCCTGGACAAAGCATTCAGTACTTC.